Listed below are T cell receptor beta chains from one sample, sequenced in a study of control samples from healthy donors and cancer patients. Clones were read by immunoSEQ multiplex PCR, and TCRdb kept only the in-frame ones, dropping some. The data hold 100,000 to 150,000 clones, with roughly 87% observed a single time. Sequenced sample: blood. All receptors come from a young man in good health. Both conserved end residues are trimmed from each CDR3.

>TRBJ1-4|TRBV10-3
AISWTATNEKLF
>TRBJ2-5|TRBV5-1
ASSRVASGRETQY
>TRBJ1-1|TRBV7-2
ASSLGVQDLNRDTEAF
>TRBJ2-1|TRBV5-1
ASSLGKGNNEQF
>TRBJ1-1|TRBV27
ASSLSPQAGTEAF
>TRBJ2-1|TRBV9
ASSSSDEQF
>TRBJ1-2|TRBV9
ASSGTPQGGYT
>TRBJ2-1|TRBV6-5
ASSWTGAEQF
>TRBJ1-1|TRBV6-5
ATLGQGMTEAF
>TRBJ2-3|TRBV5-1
ASSSLAGDGDTQY
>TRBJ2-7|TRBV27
ASTSGTGRYEQY
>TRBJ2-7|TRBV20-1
SAGIAEQY
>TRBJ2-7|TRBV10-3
AIRRDSYYEQY
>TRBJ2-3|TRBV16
ASSLTGDTTDTQY
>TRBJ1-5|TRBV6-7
ASSQSGQGAICNQPQH
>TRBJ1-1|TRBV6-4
ASSLTQGREAF
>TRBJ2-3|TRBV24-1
ATSERGTDTQY
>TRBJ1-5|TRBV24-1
ATSDPGRNSNQPQH
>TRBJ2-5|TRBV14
ASSQGFGDTQY
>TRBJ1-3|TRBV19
ASSGDRPVGNTIY
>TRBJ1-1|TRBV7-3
ASSLSLSTANEAF
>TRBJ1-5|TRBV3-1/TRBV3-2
ASSRTGNQPQH
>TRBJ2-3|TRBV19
ASSGGGAADTQY
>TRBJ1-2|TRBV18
ASSPDSPGYGYT
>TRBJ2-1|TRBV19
ASTGMRVSGSFNEQF
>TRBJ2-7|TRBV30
ASSFGRGGQY
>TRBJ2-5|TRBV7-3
ASSLTTFRGTGTQETQY
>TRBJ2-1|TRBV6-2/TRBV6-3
ASSYGGTSGSSYNEQF
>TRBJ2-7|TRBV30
AWSAGEFDREEYEQY
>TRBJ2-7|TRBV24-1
ATSDQRQGIGEQY
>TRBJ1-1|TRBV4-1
ASSQAEGYTEAF
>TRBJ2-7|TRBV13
ASSLDRSYEQY
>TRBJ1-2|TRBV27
ASSPHTRNYGYT
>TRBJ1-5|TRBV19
ASRYRCDQPQH
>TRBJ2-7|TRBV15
ATSRAMGGYEQY
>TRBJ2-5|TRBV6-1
ASSELRWQGAGTQY
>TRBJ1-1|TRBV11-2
ASNLGPMNTEAF
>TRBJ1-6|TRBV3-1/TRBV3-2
ASSHGTARSPLH
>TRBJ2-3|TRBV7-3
ASSLTLEAGGDTQY
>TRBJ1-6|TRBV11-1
ASSLEGNSPLH
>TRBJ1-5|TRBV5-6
ASSLGQGSQPQH
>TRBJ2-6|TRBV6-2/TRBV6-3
ASSPLGANVLT
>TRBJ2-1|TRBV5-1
ASSLETGGHYNEQF
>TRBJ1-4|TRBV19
ASSFRDRYEKLF
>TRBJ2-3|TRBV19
ASSIASLYTDTQY
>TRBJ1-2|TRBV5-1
ASSKQSVLDGYT
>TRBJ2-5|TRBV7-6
ASSSSGKRRGETQY
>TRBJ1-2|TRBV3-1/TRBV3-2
ASSHRDPRGYT
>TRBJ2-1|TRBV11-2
ASSPRDVNPGNEQF
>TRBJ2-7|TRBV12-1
ASSCGDRGPARSYEQY
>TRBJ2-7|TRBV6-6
ASSSPGISYEQY
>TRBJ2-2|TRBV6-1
ASSEGRGQGNPGELF
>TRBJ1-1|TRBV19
ASSNVQGALNAEAF
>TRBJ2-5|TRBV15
ATSRDRQGPHQETQY
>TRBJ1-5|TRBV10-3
AIRPTGREQPQH